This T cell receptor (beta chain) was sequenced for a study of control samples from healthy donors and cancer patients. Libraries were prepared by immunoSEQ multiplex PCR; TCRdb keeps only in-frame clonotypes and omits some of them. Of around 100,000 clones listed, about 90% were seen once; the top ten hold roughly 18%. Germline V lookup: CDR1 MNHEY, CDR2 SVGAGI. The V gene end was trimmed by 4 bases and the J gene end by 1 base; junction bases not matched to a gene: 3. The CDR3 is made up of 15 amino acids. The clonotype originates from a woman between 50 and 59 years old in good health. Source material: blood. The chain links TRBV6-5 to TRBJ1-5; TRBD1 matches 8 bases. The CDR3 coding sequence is TGTGCCAGCAGTTCCGACAGGGGAAGCAATCAGCCCCAGCATTTT. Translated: CASSSDRGSNQPQHF.